These 28 T cell receptor beta chains share one sample of origin, sequenced in a study of shared clonotypes between healthy human individuals (dated by TCRdb to the early 2020s). Receptor libraries were prepared by the immunoSEQ multiplex PCR assay. TCRdb mirrors the immuneACCESS table, restricted to in-frame sequences. Some clones are absent from its copies; in checked studies, under half trace to an unresolved V gene, and the reason for the others is unknown. In this sample the table shows over 1.5 million clones, 98% of which occur a single time. The top ten clones comprise around 0.45% of the sample. The source material was naive CD4+ T cells sorted from blood. The sample's cell subset or site, from its label and the paper: CD45RA+ positively selected. The receptors were gathered from a man aged 30 to 45 in good health.

CDR3: CASSSNSYTDTQYF. DNA of the CDR3: TGTGCCAGCAGCTCAAACAGCTACACAGATACGCAGTATTTT. This sequence joins TRBV7-9 and TRBJ2-3; D not resolved. The germline CDR1 and CDR2 sequences are SEHNR and FQNEAQ (reference sequence). There are 14 residues in the CDR3. The V gene lost 4 bases and the J gene lost 2 bases, with 10 bases spanning the gap.

This chain uses TRBV7-3 with TRBJ2-7; 9 bases fit TRBD1. Germline CDR1 is SGHTA and CDR2 is FQGTGA. J lost 6 bases, V lost 11 bases, and 14 bases had no gene match. The CDR3 has 14 amino acids. This CDR3 is CALWTGTGCVEQYF. The CDR3 nucleotides read TGTGCCCTCTGGACCGGGACAGGGTGCGTCGAGCAGTACTTC.

The V and J genes are TRBV27 and TRBJ2-3; D is possibly TRBD1 (5 bases). The germline gives CDR1 MNHEY, CDR2 SMNVEV (reference sequence). CDR3 length: 15 residues. Trimming shortened V by 6 bases and J by 2 bases, and 15 bases separated the two germline ends. The CDR3 DNA is TGTGCCAGCAGAGGCCAGGGCACACACACAGATACGCAGTATTTT. Encoded protein: CASRGQGTHTDTQYF.

The chain joins TRBV5-1 to TRBJ2-7, with 11 bases lining up with TRBD2. The junction had 9 bases not matched to a gene; V was cut back by 5 bases and J by 5 bases. Germline V gene data show CDR1 as SGHRS and CDR2 as YFSETQ. The CDR3 length is 15 residues. The CDR3 bases are TGCGCCAGCAGATTAGCGGGAGGGCCTTTTGACGAGCAGTACTTC. This translates into CASRLAGGPFDEQYF.

This clone was found once. The chain carries TRBV5-6 and TRBJ2-2; TRBD1 might be the D (6 bases). Germline V gene sequence: CDR1 SGHDT, CDR2 YYEEEE. Trimming removed 6 bases from V and 4 bases from J, with 19 bases in between. The CDR3 is 16 amino acids. The CDR3 reads CASTFGGAWFTGELFF. CDR3 bases: TGTGCCAGCACCTTTGGGGGCGCTTGGTTCACCGGGGAGCTGTTTTTT.

The rearrangement links TRBV27 to TRBJ2-2; 7 nucleotides match TRBD2. Unmatched junction bases numbered 10, after V lost 5 bases and J lost 7 bases. The CDR3 totals 15 residues. Germline CDR1 is MNHEY and CDR2 is SMNVEV (reference sequence). CDR3 amino acids: CASSPSGLDGGELFF. The CDR3 coding sequence is TGTGCCAGCAGTCCCTCCGGACTAGACGGCGGGGAGCTGTTTTTT.

V gene TRBV28 combines with J gene TRBJ2-7; D is unresolved. Germline CDR1 is MDHEN and CDR2 is SYDVKM. V shed 6 bases and J shed 3 bases, with 12 bases lying between them. This CDR3 is built from 13 residues. The CDR3 DNA sequence: TGTGCCAGCAGCACAACGTGGAACTACGAGCAGTACTTC. This gives the protein CASSTTWNYEQYF.

This clone is a singleton in its sample. V is TRBV9 and J is TRBJ2-6; D is unresolved. V was pared by 5 bases and J by 1 base, with 10 bases between. This CDR3 region has 15 residues. Germline lookup yields CDR1 SGDLS and CDR2 YYNGEE. Here the CDR3 DNA reads TGTGCCAGCAGTTTAAGGTTATCTGGGGCCAACGTCCTGACTTTC. Its translation is CASSLRLSGANVLTF.

The chain carries TRBV19 and TRBJ2-2, with TRBD1 as a possible D gene (5 bases). Germline loops: CDR1 LNHDA, CDR2 SQIVND (reference sequence). This CDR3 comprises 14 residues. The V and J ends lost 6 bases and 3 bases respectively, with 11 bases between them. CDR3 loop: CASRMGPYTGELFF. CDR3 DNA sequence: TGTGCCAGTAGGATGGGGCCTTACACCGGGGAGCTGTTTTTT.

The V gene is TRBV5-1, the J gene TRBJ2-7; a possible D gene is TRBD1 (6 bases). Trimming stripped 0 bases from V and 6 bases from J, with 10 bases between. The CDR3 loop spans 13 amino acids. Germline CDR1 and CDR2: SGHRS and YFSETQ. The CDR3: CASSLVTGSEQYF. The DNA for the CDR3 is TGCGCCAGCAGCTTGGTTACAGGGTCCGAGCAGTACTTC.

Only a few counts were recorded for this clone. This same CDR3 is encoded by further DNA sequences in the sample. This chain uses TRBV28 with TRBJ1-5; D unresolved. The CDR3 length is 12 residues. CDR1 and CDR2 from the germline V gene are MDHEN and SYDVKM. Trimming took off 1 base at V and 6 bases at J, with 4 bases between the two ends. The CDR3 DNA sequence: TGTGCCAGCAGTTTATCGGGTCAGCCCCAGCATTTT. Its translation: CASSLSGQPQHF.

This rearrangement joins TRBV5-6 to TRBJ2-2, with D uncertain. The germline V and J ends were trimmed by 0 bases and 0 bases, with 6 bases remaining between them. The CDR3 is made up of 15 amino acids. Germline CDR1 and CDR2: SGHDT and YYEEEE. In nucleotides, the CDR3 is TGTGCCAGCAGCTTGGGGCAAACGAACACCGGGGAGCTGTTTTTT. Amino acid sequence: CASSLGQTNTGELFF.

CDR3 region: CASSVRQGQQPQHF. CDR3 DNA: TGTGCCAGCAGCGTAAGACAGGGCCAGCAGCCCCAGCATTTT. The chain joins TRBV7-6 to TRBJ1-5; TRBD1 matches 7 bases. With V trimmed by 5 bases and J by 7 bases, 8 bases remained unmatched. The CDR3 is 14 residues long. Germline V gene data show CDR1 as SGHVS and CDR2 as FNYEAQ.

In DNA, the CDR3 is TGTGCCAGCAGCCCCCTAGAGGGCGCCTACTATGGCTACACCTTC. This codes for CASSPLEGAYYGYTF. The chain links TRBV5-6 to TRBJ1-2; D gene uncertain. Trimming cost V 4 bases and J 3 bases, with 16 bases left between them. The CDR3 runs 15 residues. Germline loops: CDR1 SGHDT, CDR2 YYEEEE.

The rearrangement links TRBV5-1 to TRBJ2-1; 7 nucleotides agree with TRBD1. Trimming at V came to 5 bases and at J to 5 bases, leaving 7 bases not matched to a gene. This CDR3 has 14 residues. Germline values: CDR1 SGHRS, CDR2 YFSETQ. The CDR3 DNA sequence: TGCGCCAGCAGAGCGGACAGGAGTGACAATGAGCAGTTCTTC. As protein: CASRADRSDNEQFF.

The rearrangement joins TRBV5-4 to TRBJ2-1; 8 bases match TRBD1. V gave up 2 bases and J gave up 0 bases; unmatched junction bases: 4. The germline V gene encodes CDR1 SGHNT and CDR2 YYREEE (reference sequence). The CDR3 covers 16 residues. The CDR3 nucleotides are TGTGCCAGCAGCTTCGGGACAGGAATCTCCTACAATGAGCAGTTCTTC. The encoded protein is CASSFGTGISYNEQFF.

The rearrangement joins TRBV9 to TRBJ2-1; 7 nucleotides match TRBD1. CDR3 length: 15 residues. Germline CDR1 is SGDLS and CDR2 is YYNGEE. Unmatched junction bases numbered 12, after V lost 4 bases and J lost 8 bases. The CDR3: CASSPRTGPGDEQFF. CDR3 DNA: TGTGCCAGCAGCCCCCGGACAGGCCCAGGCGATGAGCAGTTCTTC.

The chain uses TRBV11-2 and TRBJ2-7; the D is unclear. CDR1 and CDR2 (germline): SGHAT, FQNNGV. This CDR3 contains 15 residues. Between the trimmed V and J ends, which lost 4 bases and 7 bases, there was a span of 20 bases. Here the CDR3 reads CASSSPRGSSWEQYF. The CDR3 nucleotides are TGTGCCAGCAGCTCCCCGCGAGGATCTTCGTGGGAGCAGTACTTC. Based on the CDR3 plus reference TRBV11-2 and TRBJ2-7, the full variable domain is EAGVAQSPRYKIIEKRQSVAFWCNPISGHATLYWYQQILGQGPKLLIQFQNNGVVDDSQLPKDRFSAERLKGVDSTLKIQPAKLEDSAVYLCASSSPRGSSWEQYFGPGTRLTVT.

The rearrangement uses TRBV28 and TRBJ2-1; unclear D gene. The CDR3 totals 17 residues. Germline CDR1 is MDHEN and CDR2 is SYDVKM. V gave up 3 bases and J gave up 0 bases, with 15 bases separating them. In nucleotides, the CDR3 is TGTGCCAGCAGTTTGGGGTTCCCGTCCAGCTCCTACAATGAGCAGTTCTTC. This encodes CASSLGFPSSSYNEQFF.

The chain couples TRBV7-8 to TRBJ2-1; D might be TRBD1 (5 bases). The germline CDR1 and CDR2 sequences are SGHVS and FQNEAQ. V gave up 5 bases and J gave up 8 bases, with 16 bases separating them. The CDR3 is 14 amino acids. This CDR3 reads CASSQRRWGDEQFF. DNA for the CDR3: TGTGCCAGCAGCCAACGCCGCTGGGGCGATGAGCAGTTCTTC.

The chain employs TRBV7-2 and TRBJ1-4; TRBD1 aligns across 12 bases. Germline V gene sequence: CDR1 SGHTA, CDR2 FQGNSA. J gave up 7 bases and V 3 bases, and 3 bases lay outside the gene matches. The CDR3 spans 15 residues. This CDR3 is CASSLGQGAAEKLFF. In DNA form, the CDR3 reads TGTGCCAGCAGCTTGGGACAGGGGGCGGCTGAAAAACTGTTTTTT.

V usage is TRBV10-3 and J usage is TRBJ2-4; TRBD2 agrees at 8 bases. The CDR3 is 22 residues long. Germline assignment: CDR1 ENHRY and CDR2 SYGVKD. Trimming removed 0 bases from V and 1 base from J; junction bases left unmatched: 20. DNA for the CDR3: TGTGCCATCAGTGAGTCCCCGAATACTAGCGGCCCTAGAAGGGGGGCCAAAAACATTCAGTACTTC. Encoded protein: CAISESPNTSGPRRGAKNIQYF.

The chain joins TRBV7-6 to TRBJ1-5; the D is unclear. Trimming left V 5 bases short and J 2 bases short, with 7 bases between. The germline V gene encodes CDR1 SGHVS and CDR2 FNYEAQ. CDR3 length: 13 amino acids. The CDR3 spells CASSQYGNQPQHF. DNA of the CDR3: TGTGCCAGCAGCCAATACGGCAATCAGCCCCAGCATTTT.

This rearrangement joins TRBV28 to TRBJ1-5; D is possibly TRBD1 (5 bases). CDR1 MDHEN and CDR2 SYDVKM come from the germline V gene. This CDR3 is built from 13 residues. With 2 bases removed from V and 7 bases from J, the gap between germline ends came to 9 bases. The CDR3 loop reads CASSLDSEQPQHF. In DNA form, the CDR3 reads TGTGCCAGCAGTTTAGACAGTGAGCAGCCCCAGCATTTT.

The rearrangement uses TRBV10-3 and TRBJ2-1; TRBD2 matches at 12 bases. V lost 7 bases and J lost 6; bases outside the gene matches: 7. This CDR3 has 15 amino acids. CDR1 and CDR2 from the germline V gene are ENHRY and SYGVKD. The CDR3 is CAITRLAGAINEQFF. In DNA, the CDR3 is TGTGCCATCACCCGACTAGCGGGGGCCATCAATGAGCAGTTCTTC.

The chain uses TRBV9 and TRBJ1-4, with 12 bases matching TRBD1. Trimming at V came to 4 bases and at J to 1 base, leaving 5 bases not matched to a gene. Germline CDR1 SGDLS, CDR2 YYNGEE. The CDR3 loop spans 17 amino acids. CDR3 coding DNA: TGTGCCAGCAGCCCCTGGGACAGGGGGCTAACTAATGAAAAACTGTTTTTT. It yields the protein CASSPWDRGLTNEKLFF.

CDR3 nucleotides: TGCGCCAGCAGCTTGGCGGGACTAGCGGGAGTAGGATTGGAGACCCAGTACTTC. This encodes CASSLAGLAGVGLETQYF. The chain uses TRBV5-1 and TRBJ2-5; TRBD2 matches at 14 bases. The junction had 9 bases not matched to a gene; V was cut back by 0 bases and J by 5 bases. Germline CDR1 is SGHRS and CDR2 is YFSETQ. The CDR3 runs to 18 residues.

The gene calls are TRBV27 and TRBJ2-1; D is perhaps TRBD1 (5 bases). This CDR3 contains 16 residues. The germline V gene has CDR1 MNHEY and CDR2 SMNVEV (reference sequence). Trimming removed 6 bases from V and 0 bases from J, with 15 bases in between. The CDR3 DNA sequence: TGTGCCAGCAGGGGATTCGCAGGGCACTCCTACAATGAGCAGTTCTTC. Residues: CASRGFAGHSYNEQFF.